This TCR beta chain is drawn from a study of beta chain features in type 1 diabetes. Broader study findings: Type 1 diabetes patients had TCRB CDR3s that were shorter (moderately but significantly so) in all four CD4+ subsets.

CD45RO/CCR7/CD25/CD127/CD95/CD27 separated CD4+ naive, central memory, regulatory and stem cell-like memory cells by sorting. Note on this clone: Antigen specificity is unknown.

Every isolated RNA sample was fully reverse transcribed, so sequencing captured expressed TCRB transcripts. Sequencing was performed with immunoSEQ multiplex PCR; in TCRdb, only in-frame clones are kept and a portion is missing. The table shows roughly 730,000 clones, with about an eighth occurring only once. Sequenced material: naive CD4+ T cells from blood. This clonotype originated in a young man with type 1 diabetes.

CDR3 DNA: TGTGCCAGCAGCTTAGCCACCGGGGCGTTTGAGACCCAGTACTTC. As protein: CASSLATGAFETQYF. This chain joins TRBV11-2 and TRBJ2-5, with D possibly being TRBD1 or TRBD2 (5 bases each). The CDR3 is 15 residues long. Germline lookup yields CDR1 SGHAT and CDR2 FQNNGV. Trimming shortened V by 1 base and J by 5 bases, and 14 bases separated the two germline ends.